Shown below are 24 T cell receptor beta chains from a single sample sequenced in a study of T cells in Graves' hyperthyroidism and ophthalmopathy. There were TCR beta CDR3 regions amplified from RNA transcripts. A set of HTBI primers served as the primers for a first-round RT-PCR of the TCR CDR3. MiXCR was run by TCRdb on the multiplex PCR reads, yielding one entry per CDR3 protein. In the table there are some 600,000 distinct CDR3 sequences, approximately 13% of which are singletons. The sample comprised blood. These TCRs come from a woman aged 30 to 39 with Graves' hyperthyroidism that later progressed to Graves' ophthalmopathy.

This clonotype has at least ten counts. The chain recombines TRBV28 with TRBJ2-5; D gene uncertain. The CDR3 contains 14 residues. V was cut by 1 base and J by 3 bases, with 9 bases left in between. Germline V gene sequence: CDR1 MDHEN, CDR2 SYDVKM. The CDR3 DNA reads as TGTGCCAGCAGTTTATTCTCGCGGAAAGAGACCCAGTACTTC. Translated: CASSLFSRKETQYF.

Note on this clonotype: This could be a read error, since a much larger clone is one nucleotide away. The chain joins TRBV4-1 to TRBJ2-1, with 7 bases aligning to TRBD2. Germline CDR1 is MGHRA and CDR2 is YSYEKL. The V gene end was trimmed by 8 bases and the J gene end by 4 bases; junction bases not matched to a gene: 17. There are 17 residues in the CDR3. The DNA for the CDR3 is TGCGCCAGCGGCCCCAGCAGTATGCTAGCGGTATACAATGAGCAGTTCTTC. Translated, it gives CASGPSSMLAVYNEQFF.

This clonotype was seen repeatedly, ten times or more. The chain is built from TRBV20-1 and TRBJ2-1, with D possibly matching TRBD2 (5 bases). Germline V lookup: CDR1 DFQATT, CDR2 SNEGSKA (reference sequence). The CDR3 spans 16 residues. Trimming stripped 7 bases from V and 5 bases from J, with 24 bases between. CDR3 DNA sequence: TGCAGTGGGGAAGGTGGTACGAGCGGCCCCCACAATGAGCAGTTCTTC. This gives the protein CSGEGGTSGPHNEQFF.

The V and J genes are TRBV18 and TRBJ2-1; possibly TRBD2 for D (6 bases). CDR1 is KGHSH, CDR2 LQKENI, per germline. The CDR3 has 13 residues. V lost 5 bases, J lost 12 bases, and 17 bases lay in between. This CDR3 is CASSLTGVEGQFF. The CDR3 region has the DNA TGTGCCAGCTCATTAACGGGGGTGGAAGGGCAGTTCTTC.

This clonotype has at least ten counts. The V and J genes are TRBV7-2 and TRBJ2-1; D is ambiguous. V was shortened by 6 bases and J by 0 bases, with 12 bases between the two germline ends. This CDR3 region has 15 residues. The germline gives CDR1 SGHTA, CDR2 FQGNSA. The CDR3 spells CASSYLRSSYNEQFF. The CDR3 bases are TGTGCCAGCAGTTATCTGAGAAGCTCCTACAATGAGCAGTTCTTC.

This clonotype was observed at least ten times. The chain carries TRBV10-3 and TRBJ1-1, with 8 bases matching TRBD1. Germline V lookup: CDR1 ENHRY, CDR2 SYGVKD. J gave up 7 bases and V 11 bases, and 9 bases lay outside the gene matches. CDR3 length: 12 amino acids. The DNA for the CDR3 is TGTGCCGTGCAGGGGGCTGAGCTTGAAGCTTTCTTT. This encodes CAVQGAELEAFF.

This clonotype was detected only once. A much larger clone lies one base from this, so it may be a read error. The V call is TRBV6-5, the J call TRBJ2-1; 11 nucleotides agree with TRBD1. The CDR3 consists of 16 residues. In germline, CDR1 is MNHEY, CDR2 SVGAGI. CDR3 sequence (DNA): TGTACCAGCAGTTACTCGACCGGGACAGGGGGGAATGAGCAGTTCTTC. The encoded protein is CTSSYSTGTGGNEQFF.

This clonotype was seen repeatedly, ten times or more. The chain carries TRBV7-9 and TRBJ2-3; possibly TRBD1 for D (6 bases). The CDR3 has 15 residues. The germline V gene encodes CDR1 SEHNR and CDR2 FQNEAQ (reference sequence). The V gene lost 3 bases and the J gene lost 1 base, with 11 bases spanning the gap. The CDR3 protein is CASSFQGMGTDTQYF. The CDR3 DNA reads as TGTGCCAGCAGCTTCCAGGGGATGGGCACAGATACGCAGTATTTT. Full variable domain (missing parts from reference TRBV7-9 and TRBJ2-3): DTGVSQNPRHKITKRGQNVTFRCDPISEHNRLYWYRQTLGQGPEFLTYFQNEAQLEKSRLLSDRFSAERPKGSFSTLEIQRTEQGDSAMYLCASSFQGMGTDTQYFGPGTRLTVL.

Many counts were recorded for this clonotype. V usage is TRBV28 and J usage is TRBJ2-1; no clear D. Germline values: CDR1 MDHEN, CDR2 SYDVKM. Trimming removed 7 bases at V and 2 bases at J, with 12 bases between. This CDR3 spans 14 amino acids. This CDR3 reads CASKRSHAYNEQFF. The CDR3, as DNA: TGTGCCAGCAAACGGTCCCACGCCTACAATGAGCAGTTCTTC.

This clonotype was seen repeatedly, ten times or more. CDR3 protein: CAMGQGGHYGYTF. The CDR3 nucleotides read TGTGCCATGGGACAGGGGGGCCACTATGGCTACACCTTC. The rearrangement joins TRBV10-3 to TRBJ1-2, with 11 bases identical to TRBD1. The CDR3 is made up of 13 amino acids. Germline lookup yields CDR1 ENHRY and CDR2 SYGVKD. Trimming cost V 9 bases and J 3 bases; bases outside gene matches: 3.

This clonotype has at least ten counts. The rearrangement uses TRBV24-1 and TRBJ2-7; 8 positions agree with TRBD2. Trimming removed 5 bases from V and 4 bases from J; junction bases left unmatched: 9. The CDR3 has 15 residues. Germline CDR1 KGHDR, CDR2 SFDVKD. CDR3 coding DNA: TGTGCCACCAGTGGTACCGGGACTAGTAATTACGAGCAGTACTTC. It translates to CATSGTGTSNYEQYF.

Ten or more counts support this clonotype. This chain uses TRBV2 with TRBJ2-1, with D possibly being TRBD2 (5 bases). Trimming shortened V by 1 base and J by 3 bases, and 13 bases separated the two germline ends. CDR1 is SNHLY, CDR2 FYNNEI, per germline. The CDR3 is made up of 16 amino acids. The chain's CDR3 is CASSEESLAVYNEQFF. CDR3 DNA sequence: TGTGCCAGCAGTGAAGAAAGTCTAGCTGTCTACAATGAGCAGTTCTTC.

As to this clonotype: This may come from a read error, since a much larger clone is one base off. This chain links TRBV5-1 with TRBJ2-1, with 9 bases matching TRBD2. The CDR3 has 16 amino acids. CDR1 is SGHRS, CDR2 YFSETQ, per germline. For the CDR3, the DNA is TGCGCCATCAGCTGGGCTAGCGGGATTGGGGACAATGAGCAGTTCTTC. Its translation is CAISWASGIGDNEQFF.

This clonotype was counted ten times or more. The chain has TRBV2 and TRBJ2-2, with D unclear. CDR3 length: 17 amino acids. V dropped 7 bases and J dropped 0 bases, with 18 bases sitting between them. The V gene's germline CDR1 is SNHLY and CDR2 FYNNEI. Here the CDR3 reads CASTDDWFQANTGELFF. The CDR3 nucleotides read TGTGCCAGCACCGATGATTGGTTTCAAGCGAACACCGGGGAGCTGTTTTTT.

The CDR3 DNA reads as TGTGCCAGCAGTTTATCCCGGACAGCAGCCATATATTTT. Residues: CASSLSRTAAIYF. V and J are TRBV27 and TRBJ1-3; the D gene is possibly TRBD1 (6 bases). The germline V and J ends were trimmed by 0 bases and 11 bases, with 11 bases remaining between them. CDR3 size: 13 residues. The germline V gene encodes CDR1 MNHEY and CDR2 SMNVEV (reference sequence).

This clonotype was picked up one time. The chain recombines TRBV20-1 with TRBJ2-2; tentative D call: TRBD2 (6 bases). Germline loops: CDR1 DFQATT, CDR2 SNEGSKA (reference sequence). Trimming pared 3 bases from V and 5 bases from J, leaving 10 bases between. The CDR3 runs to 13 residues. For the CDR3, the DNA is TGCAGTGCTAGGCGGGAAGGAACCGGGGAGCTGTTTTTT. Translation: CSARREGTGELFF.

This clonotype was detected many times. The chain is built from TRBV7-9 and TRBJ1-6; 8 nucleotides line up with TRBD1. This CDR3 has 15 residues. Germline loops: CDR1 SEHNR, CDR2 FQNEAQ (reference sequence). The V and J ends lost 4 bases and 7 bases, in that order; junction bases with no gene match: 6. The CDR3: CASSWRGQENSPLHF. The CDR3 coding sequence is TGTGCCAGCAGCTGGAGGGGACAGGAGAATTCACCCCTCCACTTT.

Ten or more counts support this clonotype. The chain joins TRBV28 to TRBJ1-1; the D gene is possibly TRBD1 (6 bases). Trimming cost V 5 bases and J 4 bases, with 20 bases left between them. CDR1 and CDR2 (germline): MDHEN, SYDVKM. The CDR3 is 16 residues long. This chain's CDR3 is CASSAFKGGRGTEAFF. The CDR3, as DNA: TGTGCCAGCAGTGCATTCAAGGGGGGTCGGGGCACTGAAGCTTTCTTT.

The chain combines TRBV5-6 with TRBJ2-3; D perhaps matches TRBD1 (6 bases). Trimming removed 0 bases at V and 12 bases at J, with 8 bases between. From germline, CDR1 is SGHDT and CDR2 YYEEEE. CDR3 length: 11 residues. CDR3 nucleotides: TGTGCCAGCAGCTTGGAGGGGGTCCAGTATTTT. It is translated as CASSLEGVQYF.

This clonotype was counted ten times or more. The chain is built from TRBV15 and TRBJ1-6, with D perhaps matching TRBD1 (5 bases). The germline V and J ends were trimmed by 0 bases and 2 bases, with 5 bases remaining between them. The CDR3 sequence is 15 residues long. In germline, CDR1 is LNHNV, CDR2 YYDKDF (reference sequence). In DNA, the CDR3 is TGTGCCACCAGCAGAGAGGGGGCCTATAATTCACCCCTCCACTTT. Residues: CATSREGAYNSPLHF.

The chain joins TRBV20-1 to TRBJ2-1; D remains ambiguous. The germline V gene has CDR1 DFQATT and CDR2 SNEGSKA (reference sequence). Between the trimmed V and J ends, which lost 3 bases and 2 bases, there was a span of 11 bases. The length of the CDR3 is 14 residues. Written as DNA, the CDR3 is TGCAGTGCTAGTACGGGCCTGGCCTACAATGAGCAGTTCTTC. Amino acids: CSASTGLAYNEQFF.

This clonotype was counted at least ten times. This CDR3 reads CASSLGTGGGKLFF. CDR3 sequence (DNA): TGTGCCAGCAGCTTAGGGACAGGGGGAGGAAAACTGTTTTTT. The rearrangement links TRBV11-2 to TRBJ1-4; 10 bases are a match to TRBD1. This CDR3 has 14 amino acids. Germline assignment: CDR1 SGHAT and CDR2 FQNNGV. The ends lost 1 base at V and 10 bases at J; junction bases unmatched: 3.

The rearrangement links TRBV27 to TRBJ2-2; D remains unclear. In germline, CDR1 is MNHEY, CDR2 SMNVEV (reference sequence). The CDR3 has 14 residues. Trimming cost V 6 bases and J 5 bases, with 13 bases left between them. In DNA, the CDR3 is TGTGCCAGCAGGGAAGGCGTGGAGACCGGGGAGCTGTTTTTT. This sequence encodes CASREGVETGELFF.

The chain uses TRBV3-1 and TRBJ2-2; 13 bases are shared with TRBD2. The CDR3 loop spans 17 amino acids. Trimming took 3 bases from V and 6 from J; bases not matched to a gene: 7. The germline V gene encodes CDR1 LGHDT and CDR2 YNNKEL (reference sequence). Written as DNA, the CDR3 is TGTGCCAGCAGCCATAGGACTAGCGGGAGATCAGCCGGGGAGCTGTTTTTT. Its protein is CASSHRTSGRSAGELFF.